One and the same sample provided the 14 T cell receptor beta chains below, sequenced in a study of cytomegalovirus exposure and HLA in healthy donors (dated by TCRdb to 2017 to 2019). Library prep was done by the immunoSEQ multiplex PCR assay. The multiplex PCR relied on a mix of 60 forward primers for TCR Vbeta segments and 13 reverse primers for TCR Jbeta segments. TCRdb stores this immuneACCESS table with in-frame sequences only. Part of the clones is absent; in the studies checked, under half of the shortfall reflects unresolved V genes, and no reason is known for the rest. In all, the sample holds fewer than 200,000 clones, and 72% of those were seen once. The top ten clonotypes cover under 2.5% of the sample. The sample was PBMCs. These receptors came from a human donor in good health.

This chain links TRBV11-3 with TRBJ2-3, with 15 bases fitting TRBD2. The ends lost 5 bases at V and 4 bases at J; junction bases unmatched: 7. CDR1 and CDR2 from the germline V gene are SGHNT and YENEEA. The CDR3 length is 17 residues. The CDR3 protein is CASSPGLAGGQADTQYF. The CDR3 region has the DNA TGTGCCAGCAGCCCCGGACTAGCGGGGGGGCAGGCAGATACGCAGTATTTT.

The chain carries TRBV2 and TRBJ1-5; D is unresolved. Germline V gene sequence: CDR1 SNHLY, CDR2 FYNNEI. The CDR3 runs to 14 residues. Trimming took off 4 bases at V and 0 bases at J, with 7 bases between the two ends. As DNA, the CDR3 is TGTGCCAGCAGTGCCGGGAATAGCAATCAGCCCCAGCATTTT. This translates into CASSAGNSNQPQHF.

J is TRBJ1-4 and V is TRBV6-1; D is perhaps TRBD1 (6 bases). CDR3 length: 12 residues. Trimming left V 6 bases short and J 7 bases short, with 9 bases between. Germline CDR1 is MNHNS and CDR2 is SASEGT. The CDR3 DNA reads TGTGCCAGCAGACAGGGCCTTGAAAAACTGTTTTTT. Encoded protein: CASRQGLEKLFF.

This chain links TRBV9 with TRBJ2-2, with TRBD1 matching over 8 bases. CDR3 length: 14 amino acids. From germline, CDR1 is SGDLS and CDR2 YYNGEE. The J segment lost 9 bases and the V segment lost 4 bases, leaving 8 bases of the junction unmatched. This CDR3 reads CASSLGQEPRELFF. DNA for the CDR3: TGTGCCAGCAGCTTGGGACAGGAGCCCCGGGAGCTGTTTTTT.

V is TRBV11-2 and J is TRBJ2-7; TRBD2 matches at 7 bases. The junction had 7 bases not matched to a gene; V was cut back by 5 bases and J by 3 bases. The CDR3 is made up of 14 amino acids. Germline CDR1 reads SGHAT; CDR2 reads FQNNGV. CDR3 nucleotides: TGTGCCAGCAGCCTCGGGACTAACCTCTACGAGCAGTACTTC. It encodes CASSLGTNLYEQYF. The whole variable domain, filled in from reference TRBV11-2 and TRBJ2-7, reads EAGVAQSPRYKIIEKRQSVAFWCNPISGHATLYWYQQILGQGPKLLIQFQNNGVVDDSQLPKDRFSAERLKGVDSTLKIQPAKLEDSAVYLCASSLGTNLYEQYFGPGTRLTVT.

The V call is TRBV6-1, the J call TRBJ2-7; 10 nucleotides agree with TRBD1. There are 15 residues in the CDR3. V was clipped by 8 bases and J by 0 bases; unmatched bases: 7. Per germline, CDR1 MNHNS and CDR2 SASEGT. CDR3 in amino acids: CASRWTGGSSYEQYF. The CDR3 bases are TGTGCCAGCCGGTGGACAGGGGGGAGCTCCTACGAGCAGTACTTC.

V gene TRBV11-3 combines with J gene TRBJ2-3, with 7 bases lining up with TRBD1. V shed 4 bases and J 2 bases; nucleotides not matched to a gene: 3. Germline V gives CDR1 SGHNT, CDR2 YENEEA. The CDR3 sequence is 14 residues long. CDR3 bases: TGTGCCAGCAGCTCAGACAGGGTCACAGATACGCAGTATTTT. Its protein is CASSSDRVTDTQYF.

This sequence joins TRBV2 and TRBJ2-3, with no clear D. V lost 4 bases, J lost 0 bases, and 11 bases lay in between. The CDR3 has 15 amino acids. From germline, CDR1 is SNHLY and CDR2 FYNNEI. The chain's CDR3 is CASSVETSSTDTQYF. The DNA of the CDR3 is TGTGCCAGCAGTGTTGAAACTTCTAGCACAGATACGCAGTATTTT.

This clone has only one observation. The gene calls are TRBV4-1 and TRBJ2-3, with TRBD2 as a possible D gene (6 bases). Germline V gives CDR1 MGHRA, CDR2 YSYEKL. The CDR3 has 15 amino acids. Trimming shortened V by 4 bases and J by 0 bases, and 11 bases separated the two germline ends. The CDR3 reads CASSPVGSSTDTQYF. The CDR3 nucleotides read TGCGCCAGCAGCCCAGTCGGGAGTAGCACAGATACGCAGTATTTT.

The rearrangement uses TRBV18 and TRBJ1-5, with 10 bases aligning to TRBD1. Germline CDR1 and CDR2: KGHSH and LQKENI. The CDR3 extends over 16 amino acids. V gave up 4 bases and J gave up 2 bases; unmatched junction bases: 5. In nucleotides, the CDR3 is TGTGCCAGCTCACTGACAGGGGGCAGCGGCAATCAGCCCCAGCATTTT. It codes for CASSLTGGSGNQPQHF.

The chain carries TRBV18 and TRBJ1-1; no firm D call. The CDR3 length is 14 residues. Trimming removed 0 bases at V and 5 bases at J, with 10 bases between. Germline CDR1 KGHSH, CDR2 LQKENI. CDR3 DNA sequence: TGTGCCAGCTCACCACCGAACGGGGTGACTGAAGCTTTCTTT. Protein sequence: CASSPPNGVTEAFF. Looking up the rest from reference TRBV18 and TRBJ1-1 gives the full variable domain: NAGVMQNPRHLVRRRGQEARLRCSPMKGHSHVYWYRQLPEEGLKFMVYLQKENIIDESGMPKERFSAEFPKEGPSILRIQQVVRGDSAAYFCASSPPNGVTEAFFGQGTRLTVV.

This clone was seen more than once but under ten times. CDR3 protein: CASSLRGRGGDGYTF. The CDR3 DNA reads as TGTGCCAGCAGTCTACGCGGTCGGGGTGGGGATGGCTACACCTTC. The chain uses TRBV7-2 and TRBJ1-2; D is ambiguous. CDR1 and CDR2 from the germline V gene are SGHTA and FQGNSA. With 6 bases removed from V and 6 bases from J, the gap between germline ends came to 20 bases. The CDR3 consists of 15 residues.

V usage is TRBV29-1 and J usage is TRBJ2-7, with TRBD1 identical over 9 bases. Germline V lookup: CDR1 SQVTM, CDR2 ANQGSEA. The CDR3 contains 13 residues. Losses at the gene ends were 6 bases for V and 5 bases for J; bases not matched to a gene: 8. CDR3 region: CSVDGTGSHEQYF. In nucleotides, the CDR3 is TGCAGCGTCGACGGGACAGGGAGCCACGAGCAGTACTTC.

J is TRBJ2-3 and V is TRBV7-2; 10 bases fit TRBD1. V trimming: 1 base; J trimming: 5 bases; junction bases outside the gene matches: 0. This CDR3 has 14 residues. CDR1 and CDR2 (germline): SGHTA, FQGNSA. CDR3 DNA sequence: TGTGCCAGCAGCTTAGGGACAGGGGGAGATACGCAGTATTTT. Amino acids: CASSLGTGGDTQYF.